Below are 15 T cell receptor beta chains sequenced from a single sample in a study of blood T cell repertoires in COVID-19. Clones were read by immunoSEQ multiplex PCR, and TCRdb kept only the in-frame ones, dropping some. The data hold about 150,000 clones, with 80% to 90% observed a single time. The sample comprised peripheral blood. These receptor sequences come from a man in his fifties or sixties with active COVID-19.

This clone came up a few times. This chain joins TRBV9 and TRBJ2-7; 9 positions agree with TRBD1. Trimming took 0 bases from V and 6 from J; bases not matched to a gene: 4. Germline lookup yields CDR1 SGDLS and CDR2 YYNGEE. The CDR3 totals 14 residues. CDR3 bases: TGTGCCAGCAGCGTAGTGGACAGGGGTCGCGAGCAGTACTTC. This codes for CASSVVDRGREQYF.

This clone was detected once. The chain links TRBV6-6 to TRBJ2-7; 10 bases match TRBD1. Germline assignment: CDR1 MNHNY and CDR2 SVGAGI (reference sequence). The CDR3 contains 14 residues. The trim removed 2 bases at V and 3 bases at J, leaving 1 base unmatched. This chain's CDR3 is CASSYGDRGYEQYF. The CDR3 DNA is TGTGCCAGCAGTTACGGGGACAGGGGCTACGAGCAGTACTTC.

This chain connects TRBV5-4 to TRBJ1-3, with 9 bases identical to TRBD1. CDR3 length: 15 residues. From germline, CDR1 is SGHNT and CDR2 YYREEE (reference sequence). The ends lost 0 bases at V and 3 bases at J; junction bases unmatched: 1. CDR3 protein: CASSLVGQGGNTIYF. The CDR3 nucleotides are TGTGCCAGCAGCTTGGTGGGACAGGGTGGAAACACCATATATTTT.

This chain links TRBV5-1 with TRBJ1-3, with 8 bases aligning to TRBD1. The germline gives CDR1 SGHRS, CDR2 YFSETQ. This CDR3 has 16 residues. Trimming took 3 bases from V and 0 from J; bases not matched to a gene: 5. This CDR3 is CASSSLGQGSGNTIYF. CDR3 nucleotide sequence: TGCGCCAGCAGCTCCTTAGGACAGGGCTCTGGAAACACCATATATTTT.

CDR3 in amino acids: CASRPPGLVAGELFF. CDR3 in DNA: TGTGCCAGCAGACCCCCGGGACTAGTAGCCGGGGAGCTGTTTTTT. The chain links TRBV2 to TRBJ2-2; 8 bases align to TRBD2. The V gene end was trimmed by 6 bases and the J gene end by 6 bases; junction bases not matched to a gene: 9. The CDR3 covers 15 residues. Germline V gives CDR1 SNHLY, CDR2 FYNNEI.

The rearrangement joins TRBV13 to TRBJ2-5, with D possibly TRBD2 on 7 matching bases. V was cut by 5 bases and J by 9 bases, with 19 bases left in between. Germline V CDR1 and CDR2: PRHDT, FYEKMQ (reference sequence). This CDR3 is built from 14 residues. CDR3 region: CASSPPRGGGAQYF. CDR3 sequence (DNA): TGTGCCAGCAGCCCTCCAAGGGGGGGAGGGGCCCAGTACTTC.

This clone showed up just a few times. The V call is TRBV1, the J call TRBJ2-2; the table's D call of TRBD1 was not tested on the DNA. TRBV1 is noted as a pseudogene. There are 17 residues in the CDR3. The CDR3 spells CTSSQVPGHSDTGELFF. The CDR3 region has the DNA TGCACCAGCAGCCAGGTTCCGGGACACTCGGATACCGGGGAGCTGTTTTTT.

The V call is TRBV6-5, the J call TRBJ2-7, with TRBD2 matching 14 bases. V shed 8 bases, J shed 7 bases, and the junction held 7 bases outside the gene matches. The CDR3 spans 14 residues. The germline V gene has CDR1 MNHEY and CDR2 SVGAGI. CDR3 loop: CASLTSGGAGEQYF. The CDR3 DNA follows: TGTGCCAGCCTGACTAGCGGGGGGGCAGGGGAGCAGTACTTC.

This clone was picked up one time. The V gene is TRBV5-6, the J gene TRBJ2-1; no clear D. The V gene's germline CDR1 is SGHDT and CDR2 YYEEEE. CDR3 length: 12 residues. The V end was cut by 0 bases, the J end by 6 bases, with 4 bases between. CDR3 region: CASSLASNEQFF. DNA of the CDR3: TGTGCCAGCAGCTTGGCCAGCAATGAGCAGTTCTTC.

The chain uses TRBV6-5 and TRBJ2-1, with TRBD2 matching 9 bases. Trimming took 8 bases from V and 10 from J; bases not matched to a gene: 12. The CDR3 runs to 14 residues. Germline-derived CDR1 and CDR2 are MNHEY and SVGAGI. In DNA form, the CDR3 reads TGTGCCAGCGGAGGGGATAGCGGGGGTACGGAGCAGTTCTTC. Its protein is CASGGDSGGTEQFF.

The CDR3 DNA is TGTGCCAGCAGCGCCCGGGGGGAGACCCAGTACTTC. Protein product: CASSARGETQYF. The chain uses TRBV2 and TRBJ2-5; D is possibly TRBD2 (6 bases). V dropped 6 bases and J dropped 5 bases, with 10 bases sitting between them. CDR1 is SNHLY, CDR2 FYNNEI, per germline. The CDR3 spans 12 residues.

V gene TRBV5-6 combines with J gene TRBJ1-1; 8 nucleotides agree with TRBD1. V was clipped by 3 bases and J by 2 bases; unmatched bases: 6. Germline assignment: CDR1 SGHDT and CDR2 YYEEEE. The CDR3 totals 15 residues. The CDR3 DNA reads as TGTGCCAGCAGCTCCACCGGGACAGGAAACACTGAAGCTTTCTTT. Its translation is CASSSTGTGNTEAFF.

This clone has only one observation. V gene TRBV5-1 combines with J gene TRBJ2-7, with a weak D call TRBD1 (5 bases). Trimming removed 0 bases from V and 2 bases from J, with 15 bases in between. The V gene's germline CDR1 is SGHRS and CDR2 YFSETQ. The CDR3 has 16 residues. The CDR3 region is CASSLALRTNTYEQYF. For the CDR3, the DNA is TGCGCCAGCAGCTTGGCCTTAAGGACAAATACCTACGAGCAGTACTTC. Complete variable domain (other parts from reference TRBV5-1 and TRBJ2-7): KAGVTQTPRYLIKTRGQQVTLSCSPISGHRSVSWYQQTPGQGLQFLFEYFSETQRNKGNFPGRFSGRQFSNSRSEMNVSTLELGDSALYLCASSLALRTNTYEQYFGPGTRLTVT.

V and J are TRBV4-1 and TRBJ2-4; the D is unclear. Germline values: CDR1 MGHRA, CDR2 YSYEKL. The CDR3 is made up of 16 amino acids. The V gene lost 0 bases and the J gene lost 0 bases, with 9 bases spanning the gap. The CDR3 sequence is CASSQDNLLAKNIQYF. The DNA for the CDR3 is TGCGCCAGCAGCCAAGATAACCTACTAGCCAAAAACATTCAGTACTTC.

The rearrangement joins TRBV3-1 (or the pseudogene TRBV3-2) to TRBJ1-1; 7 positions agree with TRBD1. Germline assignment: CDR1 LGHDT and CDR2 YNNKEL (reference sequence). This CDR3 contains 13 residues. V shed 4 bases and J 5 bases; nucleotides not matched to a gene: 4. CDR3 coding DNA: TGTGCCAGCAGCCTGACAGGGCGGACTGAAGCTTTCTTT. It encodes CASSLTGRTEAFF.